The 20 T cell receptor beta chains below all came from one sample that was sequenced in a study of blood T cell repertoires in COVID-19. Profiling relied on immunoSEQ multiplex PCR, and the TCRdb table lists in-frame clones only, not all of them. The repertoire consists of 100,000 or so clones, with over 80% occurring once and the leading ten covering 15% to 20%. The sequenced material came from peripheral blood. Every receptor here comes from an elderly man with acute or convalescent COVID-19.

This rearrangement joins TRBV9 to TRBJ2-5, with 7 bases matching TRBD1. Germline V gene sequence: CDR1 SGDLS, CDR2 YYNGEE. The CDR3 spans 15 residues. After removal of 4 bases from V and 0 bases from J, the junction contained 6 bases not matched to a gene. The CDR3 protein is CASSTGTANQETQYF. CDR3 coding DNA: TGTGCCAGCAGCACCGGGACAGCCAACCAAGAGACCCAGTACTTC.

V usage is TRBV19 and J usage is TRBJ2-1, with 8 bases identical to TRBD2. The CDR3 runs to 16 residues. After removal of 7 bases from V and 5 bases from J, the junction contained 13 bases not matched to a gene. CDR1 is LNHDA, CDR2 SQIVND, per germline (reference sequence). The DNA of the CDR3 is TGTGCCAGTAACGGCCCCGGGGTAGCGGGAAACAATGAGCAGTTCTTC. Its protein product is CASNGPGVAGNNEQFF.

This sequence joins TRBV2 and TRBJ1-2; D is unresolved. Trimming cost V 8 bases and J 2 bases, with 6 bases left between them. The V gene's germline CDR1 is SNHLY and CDR2 FYNNEI. This CDR3 comprises 11 residues. The CDR3 spells CASFLNYGYTF. Here the CDR3 DNA reads TGTGCCAGCTTCCTAAACTATGGCTACACCTTC.

J is TRBJ1-4 and V is TRBV19, with TRBD1 matching 8 bases. V was pared by 3 bases and J by 3 bases, with 6 bases of the junction left unmatched. The CDR3 is 16 residues long. Germline loops: CDR1 LNHDA, CDR2 SQIVND (reference sequence). CDR3 in amino acids: CASSIYAGGSNEKLFF. CDR3 nucleotide sequence: TGTGCCAGTAGTATTTATGCAGGGGGCTCTAATGAAAAACTGTTTTTT.

The CDR3 DNA is TGTGCCAGCTCACTTGACAGTGAGATGAACACTGAAGCTTTCTTT. Protein product: CASSLDSEMNTEAFF. V usage is TRBV18 and J usage is TRBJ1-1, with a weak D call TRBD1 (5 bases). Germline assignment: CDR1 KGHSH and CDR2 LQKENI. The V end lost 4 bases, the J end lost 0 bases, and 12 bases lay between the germline ends. The CDR3 has 15 amino acids.

The chain combines TRBV27 with TRBJ2-3; no clear D gene. The CDR3 is 14 residues long. The germline V gene encodes CDR1 MNHEY and CDR2 SMNVEV (reference sequence). Trimming shortened V by 3 bases and J by 3 bases, and 10 bases separated the two germline ends. Here the CDR3 DNA reads TGTGCCAGCAGTTTCCGCTTGGAGACAGATACGCAGTATTTT. Translating gives CASSFRLETDTQYF.

The chain has TRBV10-1 and TRBJ2-5; 7 bases are shared with TRBD1. The length of the CDR3 is 14 residues. The germline gives CDR1 WNHNN, CDR2 SYGVQD (reference sequence). J was trimmed by 7 bases and V by 0 bases; bases with no gene match: 5. CDR3 nucleotide sequence: TGCGCCAGCAGTGAGTCAGGGGGCGGTGGGACCCAGTACTTC. Its protein product is CASSESGGGGTQYF.

The rearrangement joins TRBV7-2 to TRBJ1-4, with TRBD1 matching 7 bases. Looked up from germline, CDR1 is SGHTA and CDR2 is FQGNSA. CDR3 length equals 15 residues. V lost 4 bases and J lost 3; bases outside the gene matches: 5. CDR3 residues: CASSSNRGANEKLFF. The CDR3 DNA follows: TGTGCCAGCAGCTCCAACAGGGGTGCTAATGAAAAACTGTTTTTT. The full variable domain, completed using reference TRBV7-2 and TRBJ1-4, is GAGVSQSPSNKVTEKGKDVELRCDPISGHTALYWYRQSLGQGLEFLIYFQGNSAPDKSGLPSDRFSAERTGGSVSTLTIQRTQQEDSAVYLCASSSNRGANEKLFFGSGTQLSVL.

The chain is built from TRBV18 and TRBJ1-4, with a possible D match to TRBD1 (6 bases). CDR1 is KGHSH and CDR2 is LQKENI in the germline V gene. With 5 bases removed from V and 4 bases from J, the gap between germline ends came to 11 bases. The CDR3 loop spans 14 amino acids. CDR3 residues: CASSATGSNEKLFF. The CDR3 nucleotides are TGTGCCAGCTCAGCCACAGGGAGTAATGAAAAACTGTTTTTT.

V gene TRBV5-1 combines with J gene TRBJ1-1; no clear D. V dropped 5 bases and J dropped 1 base, with 9 bases sitting between them. CDR3 size: 13 residues. From germline, CDR1 is SGHRS and CDR2 YFSETQ. For the CDR3, the DNA is TGCGCCAGCAGACGAACGGGGAACACTGAAGCTTTCTTT. This gives the protein CASRRTGNTEAFF.

The chain links TRBV9 to TRBJ1-3; tentative D call: TRBD1 (5 bases). Germline CDR1 is SGDLS and CDR2 is YYNGEE. V was clipped by 0 bases and J by 4 bases, with 11 bases between them. The CDR3 has 15 amino acids. CDR3 amino acids: CASSVGVGQGNTIYF. The DNA for the CDR3 is TGTGCCAGCAGCGTAGGTGTGGGGCAAGGAAACACCATATATTTT.

The chain has TRBV30 and TRBJ1-4, with 10 positions matching TRBD1. V shed 2 bases and J 6 bases; nucleotides not matched to a gene: 3. Germline V gene sequence: CDR1 GTSNPN, CDR2 SVGIG (reference sequence). This CDR3 spans 14 amino acids. In DNA, the CDR3 is TGTGCCTGGAGTCCCGGGACAGGGGATGAAAAACTGTTTTTT. Translation gives CAWSPGTGDEKLFF.

The chain carries TRBV6-5 and TRBJ1-5, with 7 bases fitting TRBD1. The ends lost 6 bases at V and 7 bases at J; junction bases unmatched: 6. Germline CDR1 is MNHEY and CDR2 is SVGAGI. The CDR3 has 13 residues. This CDR3 is CASRAWDRQPQHF. CDR3 DNA: TGTGCCAGCAGGGCCTGGGACAGACAGCCCCAGCATTTT.

The genes are TRBV7-2 and TRBJ2-7, with D possibly being TRBD2 (5 bases). The V gene lost 5 bases and the J gene lost 7 bases, with 21 bases spanning the gap. The CDR3 is 15 amino acids. The V gene's germline CDR1 is SGHTA and CDR2 FQGNSA. Written as DNA, the CDR3 is TGTGCCAGCAGCCCCCGCAAAGGAGGTGTTAGGGAGCAGTACTTC. Protein sequence: CASSPRKGGVREQYF. Together with reference TRBV7-2 and TRBJ2-7, the CDR3 gives the full variable domain: GAGVSQSPSNKVTEKGKDVELRCDPISGHTALYWYRQSLGQGLEFLIYFQGNSAPDKSGLPSDRFSAERTGGSVSTLTIQRTQQEDSAVYLCASSPRKGGVREQYFGPGTRLTVT.

Concerning this clone: Distinct nucleotide sequences in the sample also encode this CDR3. The chain employs TRBV5-1 and TRBJ1-1; D remains unclear. The CDR3 runs to 13 residues. CDR1 and CDR2 from the germline V gene are SGHRS and YFSETQ. Trimming removed 2 bases at V and 0 bases at J, with 5 bases between. This CDR3 reads CASSLRVNTEAFF. For the CDR3, the DNA is TGCGCCAGCAGCTTACGGGTGAACACTGAAGCTTTCTTT.

This clone was picked up one time. V gene TRBV28 combines with J gene TRBJ2-3; perhaps TRBD2 as D (6 bases). The CDR3 consists of 17 residues. V was cut by 3 bases and J by 0 bases, with 16 bases left in between. Looked up from germline, CDR1 is MDHEN and CDR2 is SYDVKM. The CDR3 here is CASSFNPEGLSTDTQYF. The CDR3, as DNA: TGTGCCAGCAGTTTTAATCCGGAGGGGCTCAGCACAGATACGCAGTATTTT.

The chain joins TRBV10-2 to TRBJ2-4; 8 nucleotides line up with TRBD1. This CDR3 comprises 15 residues. CDR1 is WSHSY and CDR2 is SAAADI in the germline V gene. With V trimmed by 3 bases and J by 3 bases, 4 bases remained unmatched. Written as DNA, the CDR3 is TGCGCCAGCAGTGACTTCACAGGGGGCAAAAACATTCAGTACTTC. It is translated as CASSDFTGGKNIQYF.

V usage is TRBV30 and J usage is TRBJ2-2; 7 nucleotides align to TRBD1. CDR3 length: 15 amino acids. Germline CDR1 and CDR2: GTSNPN and SVGIG (reference sequence). After removal of 0 bases from V and 4 bases from J, the junction contained 5 bases not matched to a gene. The CDR3 loop reads CAWSVETGFTGELFF. As DNA, the CDR3 is TGTGCCTGGAGTGTCGAGACAGGGTTCACCGGGGAGCTGTTTTTT.

The chain couples TRBV5-4 to TRBJ1-2; D possibly corresponds to TRBD1 (5 bases). Germline V CDR1 and CDR2: SGHNT, YYREEE (reference sequence). The CDR3 loop spans 14 amino acids. V shed 4 bases and J shed 4 bases, with 14 bases lying between them. The CDR3 loop is CASSPQGGGYGYTF. For the CDR3, the DNA is TGTGCCAGCAGCCCCCAGGGTGGCGGCTATGGCTACACCTTC.

In DNA form, the CDR3 reads TGTGCCAGTAGTAAGCAGGGGGCCTTATCTGAGCAGTTCTTC. Protein: CASSKQGALSEQFF. This sequence joins TRBV19 and TRBJ2-1, with 8 bases matching TRBD1. The CDR3 is 14 amino acids. Trimming cost V 4 bases and J 9 bases; bases outside gene matches: 8. Germline V CDR1 and CDR2: LNHDA, SQIVND (reference sequence).